These T cell receptor beta chains were read from a single sample in a study of blood T cell repertoires in COVID-19. The assay was immunoSEQ multiplex PCR, and TCRdb's table has in-frame clones only and misses some. Among about 290,000 clones listed, around four fifths were seen once. The specimen sequenced was peripheral blood. The receptors were sampled from a woman aged 45 to 65 with active or convalescent COVID-19. Each CDR3 is given with its conserved first and last residue. D genes are given only for firm matches. Where a row states a size, it is once, few, many or the class of an expanded clone; other rows omit it.

clone size	D gene	CDR3 length	J gene	V gene	CDR3 DNA	CDR3 protein
.	TRBD2	16	TRBJ2-7	TRBV10-3	TGTGCCATCAGACCGGGACTAGCGAGATCCTCCTACGAGCAGTACTTC	CAIRPGLARSSYEQYF
.	.	15	TRBJ1-2	TRBV7-2	TGTGCCAGCAGCTTAGAGTGGCAGGGCGAGAATGGCTACACCTTC	CASSLEWQGENGYTF
once	TRBD1	17	TRBJ1-5	TRBV2	TGTGCCAGCAGTGAAAATCCAGGGGGCTATGGCAATCAGCCCCAGCATTTT	CASSENPGGYGNQPQHF
.	.	15	TRBJ1-1	TRBV19	TGTGCCAGTAGGGGTCAGGATGGATTAGAGCGGGGAGCTTTCTTT	CASRGQDGLERGAFF
.	.	12	TRBJ1-2	TRBV2	TGTGCCAGCAGGATAGGGCCGGGAGGCTACACCTTC	CASRIGPGGYTF
.	.	16	TRBJ2-7	TRBV10-3	TGTGCCATCAGGGATTCTACCGGGACTGGGACCTACGAGCAGTACTTC	CAIRDSTGTGTYEQYF
.	TRBD1	13	TRBJ1-3	TRBV29-1	TGCAGCGCCACAGGGGATGCAGGAAACACCATATATTTT	CSATGDAGNTIYF
.	TRBD1	15	TRBJ2-7	TRBV18	TGTGCCAGCTCACCAAGAGCCGGGACAGGGGACGAGCAGTACTTC	CASSPRAGTGDEQYF
once	TRBD2	14	TRBJ2-7	TRBV3-1/TRBV3-2	TGTGCCAGCAGCCGCGGGGGGCGGGAGGAGGAGCAGTACTTC	CASSRGGREEEQYF
once	TRBD2	17	TRBJ2-3	TRBV3-1/TRBV3-2	TGTGCCAGCAGCGGACTCCCGGGACTAGGGGCCACAGATACGCAGTATTTT	CASSGLPGLGATDTQYF
.	.	15	TRBJ2-2	TRBV4-1	TGCGCCAGCAGCCAAGCTCCACTTAGCACCGGGGAGCTGTTTTTT	CASSQAPLSTGELFF
.	TRBD1	15	TRBJ1-1	TRBV13	TGTGCCAGCAGCTTACAAAGACAGGGGAGGGCTGAAGCTTTCTTT	CASSLQRQGRAEAFF
.	.	15	TRBJ1-2	TRBV7-9	TGTGCCAGCAGCTTAGCAGGAGAAGGGGCCTATGGCTACACCTTC	CASSLAGEGAYGYTF
.	.	18	TRBJ2-1	TRBV24-1	TGTGCCACCAGTGATCCCGACTCCCTGAGAGTTACGTACAATGAGCAGTTCTTC	CATSDPDSLRVTYNEQFF
.	.	16	TRBJ2-5	TRBV5-1	TGCGCCAGCAGCCCCCTAGGAGGAGGGCCCCAAGAGACCCAGTACTTC	CASSPLGGGPQETQYF
.	TRBD1	12	TRBJ1-2	TRBV6-5	TGTGCCAGCAGACACAGGGGATATGGCTACACCTTC	CASRHRGYGYTF
.	TRBD1	18	TRBJ2-7	TRBV4-1	TGCGCCAGCAGCCAGGGACAGGGACGAACCCAAAGAAACTACGAGCAGTACTTC	CASSQGQGRTQRNYEQYF
.	TRBD1	13	TRBJ2-5	TRBV18	TGTGCCACCTGGGGACAGGATGTGGAGACCCAGTACTTC	CATWGQDVETQYF
few	TRBD2	18	TRBJ2-5	TRBV4-2	TGTGCCAGCAGCCAGCCTACCGGGACTAGCGGGAGTAGTGAGACCCAGTACTTC	CASSQPTGTSGSSETQYF
.	TRBD1	14	TRBJ2-4	TRBV5-1	TGCGCCAGCAGCTCACAGGGGGCCAAAAACATTCAGTACTTC	CASSSQGAKNIQYF
few	.	15	TRBJ1-2	TRBV28	TGTGCCAGCAGTTTATTGGGGCGAGCTAACTATGGCTACACCTTC	CASSLLGRANYGYTF
few	.	13	TRBJ1-2	TRBV5-1	TGCGCCAGCAGCTTGGACATGAACTATGGCTACACCTTC	CASSLDMNYGYTF
.	.	13	TRBJ1-6	TRBV6-5	TGTGCCAGCAAGGGGTGGGAGGATTCACCCCTCCACTTT	CASKGWEDSPLHF
few	.	15	TRBJ1-1	TRBV5-5	TGTGCCAGCACCTGGGAGGAGGGCCGGAACACTGAAGCTTTCTTT	CASTWEEGRNTEAFF
.	TRBD2	15	TRBJ2-1	TRBV5-1	TGCGCCAGCAGCCAAGGACTAGCGGGAGGAACTGAGCAGTTCTTC	CASSQGLAGGTEQFF
once	TRBD1	15	TRBJ2-1	TRBV11-3	TGTGCCAGCAGCTTAACAGGGGGCCCTGACAATGAGCAGTTCTTC	CASSLTGGPDNEQFF
.	.	13	TRBJ2-3	TRBV6-5	TGTGCCAGCCTTGGGCTATCCACAGATACGCAGTATTTT	CASLGLSTDTQYF
.	.	14	TRBJ1-1	TRBV29-1	TGCAGCGTTCACCCGGGACTTTTGAACACTGAAGCTTTCTTT	CSVHPGLLNTEAFF
.	.	13	TRBJ1-5	TRBV19	TGTGCCATATCATCAGGGCCCCAAGGTACCCAGCATTTT	CAISSGPQGTQHF
.	.	13	TRBJ2-1	TRBV4-1	TGCGCCAGCAGCCAACCACGTTCGGATGAGCAGTTCTTC	CASSQPRSDEQFF
.	TRBD2	16	TRBJ2-3	TRBV28	TGTGCCAGCAGGTATCGGGAGGGCCGGGCCACAGATACGCAGTATTTT	CASRYREGRATDTQYF
.	TRBD1	15	TRBJ1-5	TRBV28	TGTGCCAGCAGTTTCGTAGGGACAGGCAATCAGCCCCAGCATTTT	CASSFVGTGNQPQHF
few	TRBD1	14	TRBJ2-7	TRBV5-1	TGCGCCAGCAGCCTACAGGGGGCTTCTTACGAGCAGTACTTC	CASSLQGASYEQYF
.	.	14	TRBJ2-1	TRBV19	TGTGCCAGTAGTATTGCAGGGGTTAACAATGAGCAGTTCTTC	CASSIAGVNNEQFF
.	.	11	TRBJ1-2	TRBV6-5	TGTGCCAGCAGTTCGGGTTATGGCTACACCTTC	CASSSGYGYTF
.	TRBD1	14	TRBJ2-7	TRBV9	TGTGCCAGCAGCCTCGAAGGGGGCTACTACGAGCAGTACTTC	CASSLEGGYYEQYF
.	.	15	TRBJ2-1	TRBV27	TGTGCCAGCAGTACCCGACTAGGTTCCTACAATGAGCAGTTCTTC	CASSTRLGSYNEQFF
.	.	14	TRBJ1-6	TRBV5-4	TGTGCCAGCAGCTTGGCCGGACAGAATTCACCCCTCCACTTT	CASSLAGQNSPLHF
medium-sized	.	17	TRBJ1-3	TRBV7-9	TGTGCCAGCAGCTTAGCGGGCAGGGCGAGCTCTGGAAACACCATATATTTT	CASSLAGRASSGNTIYF
.	.	13	TRBJ2-1	TRBV4-1	TGCGCCAGCAGCCACGGGACTTTTCCGACGGAGTTCTTC	CASSHGTFPTEFF
.	.	12	TRBJ2-1	TRBV10-2	TGCGCCAGCAAGGGGGGGTTCAATGAGCAGTTCTTC	CASKGGFNEQFF
few	.	19	TRBJ2-2	TRBV11-3	TGTGCCAGCAGCTTAGACCCCCGGATCGATTTCGACAGCGCCGGGGAGCTGTTTTTT	CASSLDPRIDFDSAGELFF
.	.	16	TRBJ1-1	TRBV27	TGTGCCAGCAGTCCATGGGGAGCCCGGCGGGTGGCTGAAGCTTTCTTT	CASSPWGARRVAEAFF
.	TRBD2	16	TRBJ2-5	TRBV7-9	TGTGCCAGCAGCTGGTTGACTAGCGGGACGCAAGAGACCCAGTACTTC	CASSWLTSGTQETQYF
.	.	12	TRBJ1-2	TRBV28	TGTGCCAGCAGTACAGGGTCGTGGGGCTACACCTTC	CASSTGSWGYTF
.	TRBD1	15	TRBJ1-6	TRBV19	TGTGCCAGTAGTATGGAGACAGGGGGCAGGTCACCCCTCCACTTT	CASSMETGGRSPLHF
.	TRBD2	17	TRBJ2-7	TRBV29-1	TGCAGCGTTGATTCAAGTGGACTAGCGGGAGTTCACTACGAGCAGTACTTC	CSVDSSGLAGVHYEQYF
.	.	14	TRBJ1-1	TRBV5-1	TGCGCCAGCAGCCAGATGACTGACAGGACTGAAGCTTTCTTT	CASSQMTDRTEAFF
.	.	16	TRBJ2-1	TRBV11-3	TGTGCCAGCAGCCCCGAGCCAAGGGCTCGGGGAGGAGAGCAGTTCTTC	CASSPEPRARGGEQFF
.	TRBD2	16	TRBJ2-7	TRBV2	TGTGCCAGCAGACTAGGAGGGACTAGCGGGGGCAACGAGCAGTACTTC	CASRLGGTSGGNEQYF
.	TRBD2	15	TRBJ2-7	TRBV6-5	TGTGCCAGCAGTTACGCGGCTAGCGGCAAATACGAGCAGTACTTC	CASSYAASGKYEQYF
.	TRBD1	17	TRBJ2-2	TRBV19	TGTGCCAGTAGTCCCAGAGCCGACAGGGCCAACACCGGGGAGCTGTTTTTT	CASSPRADRANTGELFF
.	TRBD1	13	TRBJ1-6	TRBV6-2/TRBV6-3	TGTGCCAGCAGTCGACAGGGAGGCTCACCCCTCCACTTT	CASSRQGGSPLHF
few	TRBD1	14	TRBJ1-2	TRBV3-1/TRBV3-2	TGTGCCAGCAGCCAAGATCACAGGGGAAGGGGCTACACCTTC	CASSQDHRGRGYTF
.	.	14	TRBJ1-6	TRBV6-5	TGTGCCAGCAGAGCTCCAGGGGACAATTCACCCCTCCACTTT	CASRAPGDNSPLHF